A single sample gave rise to the 17 T cell receptor beta chains below, sequenced in a study of identifying expanded T cells in peripheral blood. The protocol was immunoSEQ multiplex PCR, while the TCRdb copy is restricted to in-frame clones and leaves out a portion. The table shows roughly 56,000 clones, with around 81% occurring only once. Sequencing was carried out using blood. The receptors shown here come from a person aged 18 to 75 in good health.

The chain joins TRBV9 to TRBJ1-1; D is undetermined. CDR1 and CDR2 from the germline V gene are SGDLS and YYNGEE. The CDR3 has 13 amino acids. The ends were cut back, 7 bases at V and 0 bases at J, with 10 bases in the middle. For the CDR3, the DNA is TGTGCCAGCGGACGGACGTTGAACACTGAAGCTTTCTTT. It yields the protein CASGRTLNTEAFF.

The J gene is TRBJ2-5, the V gene TRBV30, with unresolved D. Germline values: CDR1 GTSNPN, CDR2 SVGIG (reference sequence). The CDR3 sequence is 13 residues long. Trimming cost V 0 bases and J 3 bases, with 8 bases left between them. For the CDR3, the DNA is TGTGCCTGGAGTGTACTCAGCGAAGAGACCCAGTACTTC. Amino acids: CAWSVLSEETQYF.

The count of this clone is one. The chain joins TRBV6-5 to TRBJ2-2; D gene ambiguous. Germline-derived CDR1 and CDR2 are MNHEY and SVGAGI. This CDR3 comprises 15 residues. The germline V and J ends were trimmed by 0 bases and 1 base, with 6 bases remaining between them. This chain's CDR3 is CASSYSNRNTGELFF. As DNA, the CDR3 is TGTGCCAGCAGTTACTCCAACAGGAACACCGGGGAGCTGTTTTTT.

The DNA of the CDR3 is TGTGCCAGCAGCCCCGGGGTCAATGAGCAGTTCTTC. Translated: CASSPGVNEQFF. V and J are TRBV7-9 and TRBJ2-1, with a weak D call TRBD2 (5 bases). V was cut by 5 bases and J by 6 bases, with 8 bases left in between. The CDR3 runs to 12 residues. Germline values: CDR1 SEHNR, CDR2 FQNEAQ (reference sequence).

The V and J genes are TRBV7-2 and TRBJ1-1; 10 bases are a match to TRBD1. Trimming cost V 5 bases and J 2 bases; bases outside gene matches: 8. Looked up from germline, CDR1 is SGHTA and CDR2 is FQGNSA. This CDR3 is built from 16 residues. The CDR3 DNA follows: TGTGCCAGCAGCCCGGGACAGGGGTGGGGTAACACTGAAGCTTTCTTT. It specifies CASSPGQGWGNTEAFF.

This chain uses TRBV6-4 with TRBJ2-2, with 12 bases that match TRBD1. This CDR3 comprises 15 residues. Germline V gene lookup returns CDR1 MRHNA and CDR2 SNTAGT. V lost 7 bases to trimming and J lost 6 bases; unmatched junction nucleotides: 6. The CDR3 reads CASKPGQGASGELFF. The CDR3 coding sequence is TGTGCCAGCAAACCGGGACAGGGGGCGTCCGGGGAGCTGTTTTTT.

The chain has TRBV6-1 and TRBJ2-7; D call uncertain. V was pared by 2 bases and J by 7 bases, with 15 bases between. Germline loops: CDR1 MNHNS, CDR2 SASEGT. This CDR3 contains 14 residues. The CDR3 protein is CASSEQGGGMEQYF. The CDR3 DNA follows: TGTGCCAGCAGTGAACAAGGTGGTGGAATGGAGCAGTACTTC.

The chain carries TRBV27 and TRBJ2-7; D uncertain. The CDR3 length is 14 residues. Germline loops: CDR1 MNHEY, CDR2 SMNVEV (reference sequence). The V gene lost 6 bases and the J gene lost 2 bases, with 14 bases spanning the gap. The CDR3 DNA sequence: TGTGCCAGCAGCCAGTGGGTATGGACCTACGAGCAGTACTTC. This sequence encodes CASSQWVWTYEQYF.

The chain carries TRBV9 and TRBJ1-3, with unresolved D. V gave up 3 bases and J gave up 0 bases, with 10 bases separating them. The CDR3 is 15 residues long. Germline CDR1 reads SGDLS; CDR2 reads YYNGEE. The CDR3 spells CASSDTEVSGNTIYF. The CDR3 coding sequence is TGTGCCAGCAGCGATACAGAAGTCTCTGGAAACACCATATATTTT. Looking up the rest from reference TRBV9 and TRBJ1-3 gives the full variable domain: DSGVTQTPKHLITATGQRVTLRCSPRSGDLSVYWYQQSLDQGLQFLIQYYNGEERAKGNILERFSAQQFPDLHSELNLSSLELGDSALYFCASSDTEVSGNTIYFGEGSWLTVV.

The chain combines TRBV6-5 with TRBJ1-1; TRBD1 might be the D (6 bases). V was trimmed by 6 bases and J by 6 bases, leaving 11 bases between them. This CDR3 has 12 amino acids. CDR1 and CDR2 from the germline V gene are MNHEY and SVGAGI. Here the CDR3 DNA reads TGTGCCAGCAGCGGGACATTTGCTGAAGCTTTCTTT. It is translated as CASSGTFAEAFF.

The J gene is TRBJ2-7, the V gene TRBV7-6; D might be TRBD2 (6 bases). This CDR3 region has 14 residues. Germline V lookup: CDR1 SGHVS, CDR2 FNYEAQ. The V gene lost 5 bases and the J gene lost 2 bases, with 13 bases spanning the gap. The CDR3 loop reads CASSPGTVAYEQYF. The CDR3 nucleotides are TGTGCCAGCAGCCCCGGGACTGTAGCCTACGAGCAGTACTTC.

The genes are TRBV9 and TRBJ2-1, with D perhaps matching TRBD1 or TRBD2 (5 bases each). Trimming stripped 3 bases from V and 8 bases from J, with 9 bases between. The CDR3 runs 12 residues. CDR1 is SGDLS, CDR2 YYNGEE, per germline. DNA for the CDR3: TGTGCCAGCAGCGGGGGGACCGATGAGCAGTTCTTC. It codes for CASSGGTDEQFF.

This chain uses TRBV19 with TRBJ2-5; 7 nucleotides agree with TRBD2. Looked up from germline, CDR1 is LNHDA and CDR2 is SQIVND (reference sequence). There are 14 residues in the CDR3. The V gene end was trimmed by 5 bases and the J gene end by 5 bases; junction bases not matched to a gene: 8. CDR3 in amino acids: CASSGAGVRETQYF. In nucleotides, the CDR3 is TGTGCCAGTAGTGGGGCGGGAGTGAGGGAGACCCAGTACTTC.

The chain recombines TRBV7-9 with TRBJ2-3; 9 bases match TRBD2. V lost 1 base and J lost 5; bases outside the gene matches: 7. CDR3 size: 16 residues. Germline CDR1 reads SEHNR; CDR2 reads FQNEAQ (reference sequence). CDR3 sequence: CASSLGGREGGDTQYF. DNA for the CDR3: TGTGCCAGCAGCTTAGGCGGGAGGGAAGGTGGAGATACGCAGTATTTT.

The DNA of the CDR3 is TGTGCCAGCAATGTAGGGGGGTCCTACAATGAGCAGTTCTTC. Translation gives CASNVGGSYNEQFF. The chain combines TRBV6-5 with TRBJ2-1, with D perhaps being TRBD1 or TRBD2 (6 bases each). Germline values: CDR1 MNHEY, CDR2 SVGAGI. There are 14 residues in the CDR3. Between the trimmed V and J ends, which lost 7 bases and 1 base, there was a span of 11 bases.

The chain employs TRBV10-3 and TRBJ1-1; D ambiguous. Germline V CDR1 and CDR2: ENHRY, SYGVKD. Trimming stripped 4 bases from V and 4 bases from J, with 10 bases between. The CDR3 loop spans 13 amino acids. CDR3 amino acids: CAISGGEGTEAFF. The CDR3 DNA follows: TGTGCCATCAGTGGCGGAGAAGGCACTGAAGCTTTCTTT.

The chain joins TRBV19 to TRBJ1-2; the match to TRBD1 covers 7 bases. Trimming removed 9 bases from V and 2 bases from J; junction bases left unmatched: 9. Germline CDR1 and CDR2: LNHDA and SQIVND (reference sequence). The CDR3 totals 14 residues. CDR3 amino acids: CASWKTGRNYGYTF. The DNA of the CDR3 is TGTGCCAGCTGGAAGACAGGGCGGAACTATGGCTACACCTTC.